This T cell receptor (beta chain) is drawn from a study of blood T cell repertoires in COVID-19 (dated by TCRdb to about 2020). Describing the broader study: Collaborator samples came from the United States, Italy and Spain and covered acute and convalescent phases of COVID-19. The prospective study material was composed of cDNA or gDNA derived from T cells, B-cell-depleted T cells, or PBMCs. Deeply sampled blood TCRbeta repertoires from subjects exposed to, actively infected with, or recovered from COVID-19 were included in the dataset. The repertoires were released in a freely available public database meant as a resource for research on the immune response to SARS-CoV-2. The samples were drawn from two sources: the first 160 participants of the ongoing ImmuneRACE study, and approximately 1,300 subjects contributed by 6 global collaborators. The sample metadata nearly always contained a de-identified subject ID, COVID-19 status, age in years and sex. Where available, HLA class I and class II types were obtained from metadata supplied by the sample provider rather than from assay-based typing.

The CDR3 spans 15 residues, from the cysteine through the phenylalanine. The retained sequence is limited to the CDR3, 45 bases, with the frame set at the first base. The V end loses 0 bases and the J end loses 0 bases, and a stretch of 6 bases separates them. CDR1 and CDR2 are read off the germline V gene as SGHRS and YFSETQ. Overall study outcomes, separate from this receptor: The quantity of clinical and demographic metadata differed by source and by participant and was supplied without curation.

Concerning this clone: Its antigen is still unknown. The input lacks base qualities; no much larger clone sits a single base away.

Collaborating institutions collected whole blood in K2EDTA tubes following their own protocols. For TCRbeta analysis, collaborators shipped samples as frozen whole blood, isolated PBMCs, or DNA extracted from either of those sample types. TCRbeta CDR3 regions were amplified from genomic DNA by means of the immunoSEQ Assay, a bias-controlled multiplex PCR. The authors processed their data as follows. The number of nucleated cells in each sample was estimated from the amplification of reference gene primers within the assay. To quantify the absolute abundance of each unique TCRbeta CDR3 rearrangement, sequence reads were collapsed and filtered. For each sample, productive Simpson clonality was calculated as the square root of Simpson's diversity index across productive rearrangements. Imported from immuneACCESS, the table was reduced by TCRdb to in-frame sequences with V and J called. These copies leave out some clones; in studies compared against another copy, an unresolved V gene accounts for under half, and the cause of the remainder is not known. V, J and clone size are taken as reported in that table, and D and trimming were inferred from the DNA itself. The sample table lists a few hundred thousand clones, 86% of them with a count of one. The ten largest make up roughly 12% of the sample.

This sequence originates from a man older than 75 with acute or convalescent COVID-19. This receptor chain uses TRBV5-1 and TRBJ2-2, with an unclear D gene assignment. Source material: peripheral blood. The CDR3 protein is CASSLGNSNTGELFF. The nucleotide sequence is TGCGCCAGCAGCTTGGGCAACTCGAACACCGGGGAGCTGTTTTTT. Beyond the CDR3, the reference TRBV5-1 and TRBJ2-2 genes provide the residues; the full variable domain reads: KAGVTQTPRYLIKTRGQQVTLSCSPISGHRSVSWYQQTPGQGLQFLFEYFSETQRNKGNFPGRFSGRQFSNSRSEMNVSTLELGDSALYLCASSLGNSNTGELFFGEGSRLTVL.